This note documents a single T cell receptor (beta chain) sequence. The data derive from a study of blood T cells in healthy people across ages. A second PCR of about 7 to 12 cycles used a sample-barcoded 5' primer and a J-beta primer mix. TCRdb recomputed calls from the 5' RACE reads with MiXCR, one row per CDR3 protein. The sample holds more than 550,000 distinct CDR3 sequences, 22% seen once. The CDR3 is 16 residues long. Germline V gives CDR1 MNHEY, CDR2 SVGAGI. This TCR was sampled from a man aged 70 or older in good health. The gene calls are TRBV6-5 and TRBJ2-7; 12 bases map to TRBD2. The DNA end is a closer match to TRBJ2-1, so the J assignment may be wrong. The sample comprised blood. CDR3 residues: CASSYGASGGENEQFF. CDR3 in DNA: TGTGCCAGCAGTTACGGTGCTAGCGGGGGGGAAAATGAGCAGTTCTTC.